A selection of T cell receptor beta chains follows, all from one sample in a study of shared clonotypes between healthy human individuals. Assay: immunoSEQ multiplex PCR; the TCRdb copy retains only in-frame clones and omits some. The sample holds a few million clones, 90% to 96% seen once. The specimen was naive CD4+ T cells sorted from blood. These receptors were taken from a man younger than 30 in good health. The CDR3 runs from the conserved cysteine through the conserved F or W. D genes are given only for firm matches. Only some rows state a clone size, as once, few, many or a class for expanded clones.

TRBV5-1	TRBJ2-2	.	TRBD2	CASSLPLAGGPDTGELFF	TGCGCCAGCAGCTTACCTCTAGCGGGAGGGCCGGATACCGGGGAGCTGTTTTTT
TRBV5-1	TRBJ2-7	.	.	CASSLAPGDNYEQYF	TGCGCCAGCAGCTTGGCCCCGGGGGACAACTACGAGCAGTACTTC
TRBV9	TRBJ2-1	.	.	CASSVDRLGYNEQFF	TGTGCCAGCAGCGTAGATCGCCTGGGCTACAATGAGCAGTTCTTC
TRBV6-1	TRBJ2-5	.	TRBD1	CASSDGQGRKTQYF	TGTGCCAGCAGTGATGGACAGGGGCGGAAGACCCAGTACTTC
TRBV7-8	TRBJ2-2	.	TRBD2	CASRKTSSNTGELFF	TGTGCCAGCAGAAAGACTAGCTCGAACACCGGGGAGCTGTTTTTT
TRBV19	TRBJ2-3	.	TRBD2	CASSIDGGLGTDTQYF	TGTGCCAGTAGTATAGATGGGGGACTAGGGACAGATACGCAGTATTTT
TRBV19	TRBJ1-4	.	.	CASSPTSTNEKLFF	TGTGCCAGTAGTCCGACCTCAACTAATGAAAAACTGTTTTTT
TRBV28	TRBJ1-1	.	.	CASGRGDTEAFF	TGTGCCAGCGGCCGGGGGGACACTGAAGCTTTCTTT
TRBV29-1	TRBJ1-1	.	.	CSVTGRLNTEAFF	TGCAGCGTCACGGGGCGTCTGAACACTGAAGCTTTCTTT
TRBV5-6	TRBJ2-2	.	.	CASSLAHGGNTGELFF	TGTGCCAGCAGCTTGGCCCACGGGGGGAACACCGGGGAGCTGTTTTTT
TRBV15	TRBJ2-3	.	.	CATSRGGWRGRSGTDTQYF	TGTGCCACCAGCAGAGGAGGCTGGCGGGGCCGTTCCGGCACAGATACGCAGTATTTT
TRBV9	TRBJ2-2	.	.	CASSPKRDTYTGELFF	TGTGCCAGCAGCCCTAAAAGGGACACCTACACCGGGGAGCTGTTTTTT
TRBV18	TRBJ2-2	.	.	CASPRDGKNTGELFF	TGTGCCAGCCCCCGGGACGGAAAGAACACCGGGGAGCTGTTTTTT
TRBV7-9	TRBJ2-1	.	TRBD2	CASSHQTSGTYNEQFF	TGTGCCAGCAGCCATCAGACTAGCGGTACCTACAATGAGCAGTTCTTC
TRBV7-6	TRBJ1-1	few	.	CASSLVKGGGTEAFF	TGTGCCAGCAGCTTAGTTAAGGGGGGAGGCACTGAAGCTTTCTTT
TRBV29-1	TRBJ2-5	.	TRBD1	CSAPRTGLTETQYF	TGCAGCGCACCTCGGACAGGGTTGACGGAGACCCAGTACTTC
TRBV10-3	TRBJ2-5	.	.	CAIRNQGETQYF	TGTGCCATCAGGAATCAGGGAGAGACCCAGTACTTC
TRBV19	TRBJ1-5	.	.	CASSSRSGGNQPQHF	TGTGCCAGTAGTAGTAGATCTGGGGGCAATCAGCCCCAGCATTTT
TRBV10-3	TRBJ2-7	.	TRBD1	CAISLDRGGYEQYF	TGTGCCATCAGTTTGGACAGGGGCGGGTACGAGCAGTACTTC
TRBV6-1	TRBJ1-6	few	.	CASSEGDFYNSPLHF	TGTGCCAGCAGTGAGGGCGATTTCTATAATTCACCCCTCCACTTT
TRBV10-3	TRBJ2-7	.	TRBD1	CAMGQGGNEQYF	TGTGCCATGGGACAGGGTGGGAACGAGCAGTACTTC
TRBV10-3	TRBJ1-3	.	.	CAISESGGPPGNTIYF	TGTGCCATCAGTGAGTCGGGGGGGCCCCCTGGAAACACCATATATTTT
TRBV5-1	TRBJ2-7	.	TRBD1	CASSRGTAYEQYF	TGCGCCAGCAGCAGAGGGACAGCCTACGAGCAGTACTTC
TRBV5-4	TRBJ2-5	.	.	CASSPHRGQETQYF	TGTGCCAGCAGCCCCCACCGGGGCCAAGAGACCCAGTACTTC
TRBV10-3	TRBJ2-3	.	.	CAIRPAASTDTQYF	TGTGCCATCAGGCCAGCGGCTAGCACAGATACGCAGTATTTT
TRBV10-3	TRBJ2-5	.	.	CASQGQETQYF	TGTGCCAGTCAGGGCCAAGAGACCCAGTACTTC
TRBV6-1	TRBJ2-7	.	.	CASFPSGTGVYEQYF	TGTGCCAGCTTTCCTTCCGGGACCGGAGTCTACGAGCAGTACTTC
TRBV28	TRBJ1-1	.	.	CASTSTERRTEAFF	TGTGCCAGCACAAGTACCGAGAGGCGAACTGAAGCTTTCTTT
TRBV2	TRBJ1-1	once	.	CASSPQGNTEAFF	TGTGCCAGCAGCCCCCAGGGGAACACTGAAGCTTTCTTT